The 21 T cell receptor beta chains reported below all come from one sample, sequenced in a study of T-cell reconstitution after alpha-beta-depleted transplantation in children. It was with unique molecular identifiers that the TCRbeta library was prepared. TCRdb re-analysed the PCR reads in MiXCR, keeping a single row per CDR3 protein. The table shows hundreds of thousands of distinct CDR3 sequences, with about 17% occurring only once. The starting material was PBMCs, mostly from graft donor cells, obtained 360 days after TCRalphabeta/CD19-depleted stem cell transplant. Receptors were obtained from a boy under three years old who had a stem cell transplant for Wiskott-Aldrich syndrome, so the T cells may come from the graft donor.

The gene calls are TRBV5-1 and TRBJ2-1; TRBD2 is a possible D gene (6 bases). The CDR3 sequence is 16 residues long. V was pared by 4 bases and J by 4 bases, with 18 bases between. The germline V gene encodes CDR1 SGHRS and CDR2 YFSETQ. CDR3 DNA sequence: TGCGCCAGCAGCAGAAACGGGAGAGTGGGTTACAATGAGCAGTTCTTC. This codes for CASSRNGRVGYNEQFF.

The chain has TRBV5-1 and TRBJ2-2; TRBD1 agrees at 9 bases. V was clipped by 4 bases and J by 1 base; unmatched bases: 5. Germline V lookup: CDR1 SGHRS, CDR2 YFSETQ. The CDR3 is made up of 16 amino acids. The CDR3: CASSHKGQGNTGELFF. The CDR3 bases are TGCGCCAGCAGCCATAAGGGACAGGGGAACACCGGGGAGCTGTTTTTT.

The chain employs TRBV5-1 and TRBJ2-7; TRBD1 might be the D (5 bases). CDR1 SGHRS and CDR2 YFSETQ come from the germline V gene. Trimming removed 3 bases at V and 5 bases at J, with 24 bases between. This CDR3 contains 17 residues. The CDR3 DNA reads as TGCGCCAGCAGCTCGAAAGGTGGACACCCTGTTCTCAACGAGCAGTACTTC. Translated, it gives CASSSKGGHPVLNEQYF.

This clonotype was seen a handful of times. J is TRBJ1-2 and V is TRBV10-2; no reliable D call. The CDR3 contains 12 residues. CDR1 is WSHSY, CDR2 SAAADI, per germline. V lost 3 bases and J 8 bases, leaving 10 bases between the germline ends. The CDR3 nucleotides read TGCGCCAGCAGTGAAGGTTGGCGCGGCTACACCTTC. Its translation is CASSEGWRGYTF.

The chain employs TRBV5-1 and TRBJ2-7, with D possibly being TRBD1 (6 bases). CDR3 length: 16 amino acids. Between the trimmed V and J ends, which lost 1 base and 0 bases, there was a span of 14 bases. Germline assignment: CDR1 SGHRS and CDR2 YFSETQ. For the CDR3, the DNA is TGCGCCAGCAGCTTGCAACCGGGACACCTCTCCTACGAGCAGTACTTC. Protein: CASSLQPGHLSYEQYF.

In its sample, this clonotype was seen once. The V and J genes are TRBV11-3 and TRBJ2-3, with D perhaps TRBD1 (5 bases). This CDR3 is 14 amino acids long. The germline CDR1 and CDR2 sequences are SGHNT and YENEEA. Trimming removed 4 bases at V and 4 bases at J, with 12 bases between. The CDR3 reads CASSSPSGPDTQYF. CDR3 nucleotides: TGTGCCAGCAGCTCCCCTTCAGGGCCAGATACGCAGTATTTT.

This clonotype has just a few counts. The chain combines TRBV3-1 with TRBJ1-6; 8 bases line up with TRBD1. V lost 7 bases and J lost 5; bases outside the gene matches: 7. This CDR3 is 15 amino acids long. In germline, CDR1 is LGHDT, CDR2 YNNKEL (reference sequence). The CDR3 bases are TGTGCCAGCACCCACCGACAGGGGAATAATTCACCCCTCCACTTT. This sequence encodes CASTHRQGNNSPLHF.

This clonotype has only a few counts. V usage is TRBV7-8 and J usage is TRBJ2-5; tentatively, D is TRBD2 (6 bases). Per germline, CDR1 SGHVS and CDR2 FQNEAQ. Trimming shortened V by 2 bases and J by 4 bases, and 11 bases separated the two germline ends. The CDR3 length is 14 residues. The chain's CDR3 is CASSLNSGVETQYF. The CDR3 DNA sequence: TGTGCCAGCAGCTTAAACTCGGGGGTAGAGACCCAGTACTTC. The complete variable domain, with remaining parts taken from reference TRBV7-8 and TRBJ2-5, reads GAGVSQSPRYKVAKRGQDVALRCDPISGHVSLFWYQQALGQGPEFLTYFQNEAQLDKSGLPSDRFFAERPEGSVSTLKIQRTQQEDSAVYLCASSLNSGVETQYFGPGTRLLVL.

This rearrangement joins TRBV12-3 or TRBV12-4 to TRBJ1-5; 9 positions agree with TRBD1. J gave up 1 base and V 1 base, and 2 bases lay outside the gene matches. The CDR3 runs 16 residues. Written as DNA, the CDR3 is TGTGCCAGCAGTTTAGGGGACAGGGCGAGCAATCAGCCCCAGCATTTT. Its translation is CASSLGDRASNQPQHF.

V is TRBV24-1 and J is TRBJ2-2; D not resolved. The CDR3 consists of 15 residues. Trimming removed 4 bases from V and 4 bases from J, with 12 bases in between. Germline V gene data show CDR1 as KGHDR and CDR2 as SFDVKD. The CDR3 region is CATSDPRTITGELFF. The CDR3, as DNA: TGTGCCACCAGTGACCCTCGGACCATCACCGGGGAGCTGTTTTTT.

The chain has TRBV12-3 or TRBV12-4 and TRBJ1-6; perhaps TRBD1 as D (5 bases). V gave up 5 bases and J gave up 6 bases, with 17 bases separating them. CDR3 size: 16 residues. CDR3 DNA sequence: TGTGCCAGCAGTGCCCGCAGACAGCTAAGTAATTCACCCCTCCACTTT. It encodes CASSARRQLSNSPLHF.

This clonotype was counted only a few times. The chain carries TRBV18 and TRBJ2-3, with 8 nucleotides matching TRBD1. With 1 base clipped from V and 5 bases from J, the junction kept 5 bases outside the gene matches. This CDR3 has 15 residues. Looked up from germline, CDR1 is KGHSH and CDR2 is LQKENI. The CDR3 reads CASSPLRTGKDTQYF. The CDR3 region has the DNA TGTGCCAGCTCACCACTCCGGACAGGGAAAGATACGCAGTATTTT.

This clonotype was found many times. This chain links TRBV28 with TRBJ2-3, with unresolved D. Trimming stripped 4 bases from V and 5 bases from J, with 16 bases between. The germline V gene encodes CDR1 MDHEN and CDR2 SYDVKM. The CDR3 is made up of 15 amino acids. CDR3 protein: CASSWPLRGEDTQYF. The CDR3, as DNA: TGTGCCAGCAGTTGGCCTCTTCGAGGAGAAGATACGCAGTATTTT.

V and J are TRBV7-8 and TRBJ2-3; 10 nucleotides agree with TRBD2. V was pared by 2 bases and J by 2 bases, with 4 bases of the junction left unmatched. The CDR3 runs to 16 residues. Germline-derived CDR1 and CDR2 are SGHVS and FQNEAQ. As DNA, the CDR3 is TGTGCCAGCAGCTTACAACTAGCGGGATACACAGATACGCAGTATTTT. This translates into CASSLQLAGYTDTQYF.

In the case of this clonotype: This clone may be a read error of a much larger clone one base away. The rearrangement links TRBV11-2 to TRBJ2-1; possible D gene TRBD2, 5 bases. V was trimmed by 8 bases and J by 3 bases, leaving 11 bases between them. Germline CDR1 is SGHAT and CDR2 is FQNNGV. The CDR3 covers 13 residues. The CDR3 nucleotides are TGTGCCAGCTTGGGCGGGTACTACAATGAGCAGTTCTTC. It encodes CASLGGYYNEQFF.

The table lists this clonotype with a count of one. The chain employs TRBV7-2 and TRBJ2-5; D is unclear. This CDR3 has 14 residues. Trimming stripped 1 base from V and 5 bases from J, with 11 bases between. The germline gives CDR1 SGHTA, CDR2 FQGNSA. The CDR3 bases are TGTGCCAGCAGCTTAGGCCCCCCCGGGGAGACCCAGTACTTC. This encodes CASSLGPPGETQYF.

CDR3 in amino acids: CSVTGTSSNTGELFF. For the CDR3, the DNA is TGCAGCGTCACCGGGACTTCCTCGAACACCGGGGAGCTGTTTTTT. V is TRBV29-1 and J is TRBJ2-2; possibly TRBD2 for D (6 bases). The V gene lost 6 bases and the J gene lost 0 bases, with 14 bases spanning the gap. Germline loops: CDR1 SQVTM, CDR2 ANQGSEA. The CDR3 runs to 15 residues.

The rearrangement joins TRBV11-2 to TRBJ2-2, with D hard to call. Trimming stripped 2 bases from V and 0 bases from J, with 10 bases between. In germline, CDR1 is SGHAT, CDR2 FQNNGV. The CDR3 consists of 16 residues. The CDR3 sequence is CASSLLVRANTGELFF. CDR3 bases: TGTGCCAGCAGCTTACTCGTCCGGGCGAACACCGGGGAGCTGTTTTTT.

This clonotype has more than one count but fewer than ten. The chain recombines TRBV11-2 with TRBJ2-1, with 9 bases aligning to TRBD2. After removal of 0 bases from V and 4 bases from J, the junction contained 4 bases not matched to a gene. CDR1 SGHAT and CDR2 FQNNGV come from the germline V gene. The CDR3 sequence is 16 residues long. CDR3 nucleotides: TGTGCCAGCAGCTTAGAGCTTCTAGCGGGGTACAATGAGCAGTTCTTC. It translates to CASSLELLAGYNEQFF.

This clonotype showed up just a few times. The chain joins TRBV7-9 to TRBJ2-5; D gene unclear. The germline V gene has CDR1 SEHNR and CDR2 FQNEAQ (reference sequence). The V end lost 3 bases, the J end lost 1 base, and 12 bases lay between the germline ends. The CDR3 covers 15 residues. For the CDR3, the DNA is TGTGCCAGCAGCTTTACCACGATGGGCCAAGAGACCCAGTACTTC. It is translated as CASSFTTMGQETQYF.

The chain uses TRBV6-2 or TRBV6-3 and TRBJ2-1; TRBD2 matches at 8 bases. The CDR3 is 14 amino acids. The ends lost 0 bases at V and 10 bases at J; junction bases unmatched: 5. Germline CDR1 reads MNHEY; CDR2 reads SVGEGT. CDR3 protein: CASSYSGRAREQFF. The CDR3 region has the DNA TGTGCCAGCAGTTACTCCGGGAGGGCCAGAGAGCAGTTCTTC.